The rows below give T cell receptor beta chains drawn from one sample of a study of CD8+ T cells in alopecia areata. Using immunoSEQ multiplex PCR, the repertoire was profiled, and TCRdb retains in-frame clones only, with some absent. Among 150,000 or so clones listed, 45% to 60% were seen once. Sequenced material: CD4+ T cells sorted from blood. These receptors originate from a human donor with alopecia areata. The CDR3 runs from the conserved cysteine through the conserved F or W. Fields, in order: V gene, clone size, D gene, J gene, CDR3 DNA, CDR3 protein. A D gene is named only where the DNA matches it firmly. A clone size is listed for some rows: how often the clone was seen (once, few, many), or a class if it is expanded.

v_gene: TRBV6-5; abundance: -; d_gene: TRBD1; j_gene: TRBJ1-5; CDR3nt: TGTGCCACCTCCCTCAGGGGGCTGGGTCAGCCCCAGCATTTT; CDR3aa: CATSLRGLGQPQHF
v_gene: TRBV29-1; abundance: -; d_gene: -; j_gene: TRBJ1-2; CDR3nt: TGCAGCGTTGGGGGTTCAGACTTC; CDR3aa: CSVGGSDF
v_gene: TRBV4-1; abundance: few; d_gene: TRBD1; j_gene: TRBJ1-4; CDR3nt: TGCGCCAGCAGCCAAGATGCCGGGTGGGGGACAGGGAAGGAAAAACTGTTTTTT; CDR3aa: CASSQDAGWGTGKEKLFF
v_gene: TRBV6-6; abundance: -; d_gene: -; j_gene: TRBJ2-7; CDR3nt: TGTGCCAGCAGCACGCAGGGGGGCGAGCAGTACTTC; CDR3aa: CASSTQGGEQYF
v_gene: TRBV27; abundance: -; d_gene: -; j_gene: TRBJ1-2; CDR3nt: TGTGCCAGTGGGGCGGCGCGTGGCTATGGCTACACCTTC; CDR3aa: CASGAARGYGYTF
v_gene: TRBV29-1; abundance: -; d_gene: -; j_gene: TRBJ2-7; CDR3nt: TGCAGCGTTGTGGTGGCGGAGGGGACCTACGAGCAGTACTTC; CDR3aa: CSVVVAEGTYEQYF
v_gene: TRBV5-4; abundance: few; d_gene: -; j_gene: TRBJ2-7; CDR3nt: TGTGCCAGCATCGTCAAGAGGCTCTCCTACGAGCAGTACTTC; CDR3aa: CASIVKRLSYEQYF
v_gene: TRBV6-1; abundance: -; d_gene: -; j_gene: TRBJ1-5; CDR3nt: TGTGCCAGCAGGTTAATTGCCCAGCCCCAGCATTTT; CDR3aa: CASRLIAQPQHF
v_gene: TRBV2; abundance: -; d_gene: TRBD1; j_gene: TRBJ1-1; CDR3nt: TGTGCCAGCAGGAGCCCGGGACAGGGGGCGTTAGCTTTCTTT; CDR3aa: CASRSPGQGALAFF
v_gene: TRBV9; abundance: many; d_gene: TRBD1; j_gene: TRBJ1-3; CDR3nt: TGTGCCAGCAGCCCGGATTCCGGGACAGGATGGGGCACCATATATTTT; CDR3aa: CASSPDSGTGWGTIYF
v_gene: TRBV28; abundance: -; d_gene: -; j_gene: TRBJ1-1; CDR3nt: TGTGCCAGCAGTCGCCGGGTCTACACTGAAGCTTTCTTT; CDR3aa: CASSRRVYTEAFF
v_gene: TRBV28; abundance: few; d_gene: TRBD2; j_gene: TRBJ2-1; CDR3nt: TGTGCCAGCATAAGCGGGGGATCCTACAATGAGCAGTTCTTC; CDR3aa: CASISGGSYNEQFF
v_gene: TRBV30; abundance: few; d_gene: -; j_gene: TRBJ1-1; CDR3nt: TGTGCCTGGAGTCCCTACAGATTTGGTGAAGCTTTCTTT; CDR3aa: CAWSPYRFGEAFF
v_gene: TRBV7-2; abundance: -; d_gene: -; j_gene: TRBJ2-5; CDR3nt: TGTGCCAGCAGCTTAGTCTTTGTCAGTCAAGAGACCCAGTACTTC; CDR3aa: CASSLVFVSQETQYF
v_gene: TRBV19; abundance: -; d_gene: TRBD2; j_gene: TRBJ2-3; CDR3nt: TGTGCCAGTAGTCTAGCGGTCTTCACAGATACGCAGTATTTT; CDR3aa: CASSLAVFTDTQYF
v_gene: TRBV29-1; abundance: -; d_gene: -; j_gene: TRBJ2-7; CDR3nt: TGCAGCGCGGAGGAGGGGACAAATCTAGACGAGCAGTACTTC; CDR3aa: CSAEEGTNLDEQYF
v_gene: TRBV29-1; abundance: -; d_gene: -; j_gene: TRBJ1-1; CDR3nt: TGCAGCGTTAATTCCGGGGGAGGGAACACTGAAGCTTTCTTT; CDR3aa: CSVNSGGGNTEAFF
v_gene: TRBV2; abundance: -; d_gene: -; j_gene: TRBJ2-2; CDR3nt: TGTGCCAGCAGGGTATCCGGGGAGCTGTTTTTT; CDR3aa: CASRVSGELFF
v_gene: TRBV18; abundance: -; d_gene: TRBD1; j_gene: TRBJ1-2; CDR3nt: TGTGCCAGCTCACCGGACAGGACCTATGGCTACACCTTC; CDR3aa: CASSPDRTYGYTF
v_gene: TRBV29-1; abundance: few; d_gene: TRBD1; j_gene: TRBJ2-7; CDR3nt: TGCAGCGTTTTGACAGGGGTGTACGAGCAGTACTTC; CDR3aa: CSVLTGVYEQYF
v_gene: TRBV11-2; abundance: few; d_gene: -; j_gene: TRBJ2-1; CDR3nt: TGTGCCAGCAGCTTAGGACTATACAATGAGCAGTTCTTC; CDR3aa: CASSLGLYNEQFF
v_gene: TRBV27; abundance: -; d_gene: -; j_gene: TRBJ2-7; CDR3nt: TGTGCCAGCAGAGCACTGGGGGAGCAGTACTTC; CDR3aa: CASRALGEQYF
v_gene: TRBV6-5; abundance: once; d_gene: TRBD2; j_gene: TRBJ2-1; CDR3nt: TGTGCCAGCAGGGAGACTAGCGAGTACAATGAGCAGTTCTTC; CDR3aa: CASRETSEYNEQFF
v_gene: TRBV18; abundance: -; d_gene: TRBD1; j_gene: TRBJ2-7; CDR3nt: TGTGCCAGCTCACCCGTGACAGGGATCAGCTCCTACGAGCAGTACTTC; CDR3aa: CASSPVTGISSYEQYF
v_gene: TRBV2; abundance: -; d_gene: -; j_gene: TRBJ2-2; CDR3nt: TGTGCCAGCAGTAGGGAATACACCGGGGAGCTGTTTTTT; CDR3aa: CASSREYTGELFF
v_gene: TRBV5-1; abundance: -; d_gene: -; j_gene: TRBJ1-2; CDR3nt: TGCGCCAGCAGTTGGACGGGTGGGACCTATGGCTACACCTTC; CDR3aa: CASSWTGGTYGYTF
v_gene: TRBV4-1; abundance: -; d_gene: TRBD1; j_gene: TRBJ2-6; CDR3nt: TGCGCCAGCAGCCACGGACAGGGGGAAGCTGGGGCCAACGTCCTGACTTTC; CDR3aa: CASSHGQGEAGANVLTF
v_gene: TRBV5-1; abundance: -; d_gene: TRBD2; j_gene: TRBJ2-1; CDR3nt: TGCGCCAGCAGCTGGAAAGGGACTAGCGGGGTGGGCTACAATGAGCAGTTCTTC; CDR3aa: CASSWKGTSGVGYNEQFF
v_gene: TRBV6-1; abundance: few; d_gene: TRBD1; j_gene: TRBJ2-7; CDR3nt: TGTGCCAGCAGTTTTCCGACAGGGGGAAACGAGCAGTACTTC; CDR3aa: CASSFPTGGNEQYF
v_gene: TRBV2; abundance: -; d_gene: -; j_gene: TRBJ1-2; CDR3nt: TGTGCCAGCACCTATCTCGGGGTCTATGGCTACACCTTC; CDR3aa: CASTYLGVYGYTF
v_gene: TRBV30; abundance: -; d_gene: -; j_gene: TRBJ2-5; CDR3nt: TGTGCCTTGGGCGAGACCCAGTACTTC; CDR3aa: CALGETQYF
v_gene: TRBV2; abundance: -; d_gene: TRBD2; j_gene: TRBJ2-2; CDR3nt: TGTGCCAGCAGTGTAACTAGCGGGAGGGCGGTCGGGGAGCTGTTTTTT; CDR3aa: CASSVTSGRAVGELFF
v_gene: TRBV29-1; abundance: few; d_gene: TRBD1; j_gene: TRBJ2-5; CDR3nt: TGCAGCATCCGACAGGGAGAGACCCAGTACTTC; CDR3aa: CSIRQGETQYF
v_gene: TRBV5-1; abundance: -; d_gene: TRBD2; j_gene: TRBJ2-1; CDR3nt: TGCGCCAGCAGCTCGGGACTAGCGGACTACAATGAGCAGTTCTTC; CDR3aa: CASSSGLADYNEQFF
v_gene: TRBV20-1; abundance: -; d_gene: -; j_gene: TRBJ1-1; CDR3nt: TGCAGTGCTAGATACAACACTGAAGCTTTCTTT; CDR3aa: CSARYNTEAFF
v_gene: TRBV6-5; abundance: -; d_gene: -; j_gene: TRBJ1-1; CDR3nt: TGTGCCAGCAAAATCGAGGGGCTGGCTGAAGCTTTCTTT; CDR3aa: CASKIEGLAEAFF
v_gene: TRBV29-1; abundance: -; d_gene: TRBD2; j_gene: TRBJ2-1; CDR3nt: TGCAGCGTCCCGGAGGGCGGGAGACCGGCCAATGAGCAGTTCTTC; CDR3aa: CSVPEGGRPANEQFF
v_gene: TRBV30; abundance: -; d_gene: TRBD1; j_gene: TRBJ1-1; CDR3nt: TGTGCCTGGAGGGGACAGTGGAATACTGAAGCTTTCTTT; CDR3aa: CAWRGQWNTEAFF
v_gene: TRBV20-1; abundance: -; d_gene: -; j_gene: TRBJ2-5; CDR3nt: TGCAGTGCTAGATCCCGGGAGACCCAGTACTTC; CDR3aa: CSARSRETQYF
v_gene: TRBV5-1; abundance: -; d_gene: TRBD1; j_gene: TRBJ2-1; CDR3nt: TGCGCCAGCAGCGAAACAGGGGGAACCTACAATGAGCAGTTCTTC; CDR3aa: CASSETGGTYNEQFF
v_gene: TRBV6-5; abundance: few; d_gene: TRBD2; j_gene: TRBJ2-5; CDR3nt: TGTGCCAGCAGTTATCAACTAGCGGGAGGCCAAGAGACCCAGTACTTC; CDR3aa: CASSYQLAGGQETQYF
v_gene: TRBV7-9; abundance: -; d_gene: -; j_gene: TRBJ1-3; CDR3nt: TGTGCCAGCAGCCTTCGTGGTCCCTCTGGAAACACCATATATTTT; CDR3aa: CASSLRGPSGNTIYF
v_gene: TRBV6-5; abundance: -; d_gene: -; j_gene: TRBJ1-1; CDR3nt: TGTGCCAGCAGTTACAGGTTCTTGGGGAACACTGAAGCTTTCTTT; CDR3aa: CASSYRFLGNTEAFF
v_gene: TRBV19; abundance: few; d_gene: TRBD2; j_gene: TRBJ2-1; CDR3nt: TGTGCCAGTAGTATAGAGGGTAGCGGGATTGAGCAGTTCTTC; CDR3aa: CASSIEGSGIEQFF
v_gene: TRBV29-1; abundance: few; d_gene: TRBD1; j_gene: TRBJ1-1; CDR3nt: TGCAGCGTGGACAGGGTGATTGCTGAAGCTTTCTTT; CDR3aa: CSVDRVIAEAFF
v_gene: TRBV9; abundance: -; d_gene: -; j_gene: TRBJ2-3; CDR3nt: TGTGCCAGCAGCGCAGCAGTTGCAGATACGCAGTATTTT; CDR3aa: CASSAAVADTQYF
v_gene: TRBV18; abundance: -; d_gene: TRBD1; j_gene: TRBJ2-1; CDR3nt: TGTGCCAGCTCAGGGACAGGCTCGGGGCAGTTCTTC; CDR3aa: CASSGTGSGQFF
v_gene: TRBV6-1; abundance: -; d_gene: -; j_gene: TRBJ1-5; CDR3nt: TGTGCCAGCAGTGACGGGGGCCGGTCGCGTAATCAGCCCCAGCATTTT; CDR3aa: CASSDGGRSRNQPQHF
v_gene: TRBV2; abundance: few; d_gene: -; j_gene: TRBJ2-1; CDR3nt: TGTGCCAGCAGGCCCCGGGACGGTTTATACGACAATGAGCAGTTCTTC; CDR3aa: CASRPRDGLYDNEQFF
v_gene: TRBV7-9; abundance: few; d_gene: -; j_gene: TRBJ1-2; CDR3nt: TGTGCCAGCAGCTTAGGCGGCAACTATGGCTACACCTTC; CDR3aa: CASSLGGNYGYTF